This note documents a single T cell receptor (beta chain) sequence. The target antigen is unknown. The CDR3 loop spans 19 amino acids. V lost 0 bases and J lost 4, with 24 bases in between. This sample stems from a study of OX40 agonist ivuxolimab in advanced cancers. At the level of the study: The patients' treatment was ivuxolimab, an agonistic anti-OX40 (CD134) antibody. Patients in dose escalation had liver, melanoma, kidney or head and neck cancers. Study results and limitations: Dosing at 0.1 to 3.0 mg/kg was accompanied by clonal expansion of CD4+ and CD8+ blood T cells by week 6. Low normalized T-cell clonal expansion was also seen in some nonresponders.

Repertoires were generated with immunoSEQ multiplex PCR, while TCRdb's copy carries only in-frame clones and drops some. This sample has some 99,000 clones, with approximately 94% found just once. The TCR sequence derives from an adult with an advanced solid tumor such as melanoma, head and neck, liver or kidney cancer. Sequencing used CD4+ or CD8+ T cells sorted from blood, obtained in a trial of the OX40 agonist ivuxolimab. This rearrangement joins TRBV23-1 to TRBJ1-2; a possible D gene is TRBD1 (5 bases). TRBV23-1 is filed as an ORF, its function uncertain. CDR3 in amino acids: CASSQSGDLLVRSCYGYTF. The CDR3 nucleotides read TGCGCCAGCAGTCAATCGGGGGATCTTTTGGTGCGTAGTTGCTATGGCTACACCTTC.